Listed here are 23 T cell receptor beta chains from one sample, sequenced in a study of blood T cell repertoires in COVID-19. Assay: immunoSEQ multiplex PCR; the TCRdb copy retains only in-frame clones and omits some. The data contain roughly 250,000 clones, 75% to 90% of them singletons. Input material: PBMCs or T cells enriched from blood (not recorded which). Receptors were obtained from a woman in her fifties or sixties who had recovered from COVID-19.

The chain uses TRBV9 and TRBJ2-1; 11 bases line up with TRBD2. Germline CDR1 and CDR2: SGDLS and YYNGEE. J gave up 7 bases and V 0 bases, and 6 bases lay outside the gene matches. The CDR3 length is 16 residues. This CDR3 reads CASSVEGLADRNEQFF. The CDR3 DNA reads TGTGCCAGCAGCGTAGAGGGACTAGCGGACCGGAATGAGCAGTTCTTC.

This chain links TRBV3-1 (or the pseudogene TRBV3-2) with TRBJ2-7; D not resolved. The CDR3 has 13 amino acids. Germline V gives CDR1 LGHDT, CDR2 YNNKEL (reference sequence). V gave up 5 bases and J gave up 0 bases, with 8 bases separating them. CDR3 amino acids: CASSSTFSYEQYF. The CDR3 coding sequence is TGTGCCAGCAGCTCAACTTTCTCCTACGAGCAGTACTTC.

The rearrangement uses TRBV13 and TRBJ2-3, with D tentatively TRBD2 (5 bases). CDR1 and CDR2 from the germline V gene are PRHDT and FYEKMQ (reference sequence). Trimming took 2 bases from V and 1 from J, leaving 16 bases between them. The CDR3 sequence is 17 residues long. As DNA, the CDR3 is TGTGCCAGCAGCTTATCTCCGGGTAGCGTGGGCACAGATACGCAGTATTTT. Translated: CASSLSPGSVGTDTQYF.

The chain recombines TRBV4-2 with TRBJ2-1; TRBD2 matches 9 bases. This CDR3 region has 16 residues. Losses at the gene ends were 0 bases for V and 4 bases for J; bases not matched to a gene: 4. The germline CDR1 and CDR2 sequences are LGHNA and YNFKEQ. CDR3 DNA sequence: TGTGCCAGCAGCCAAGATCTGACTAGCGGATACAATGAGCAGTTCTTC. Its translation: CASSQDLTSGYNEQFF.

This sequence joins TRBV29-1 and TRBJ2-1; 7 nucleotides agree with TRBD2. The CDR3 length is 14 residues. J lost 0 bases, V lost 4 bases, and 3 bases had no gene match. Germline-derived CDR1 and CDR2 are SQVTM and ANQGSEA. DNA for the CDR3: TGCAGCGTTGCTTGGACTAGCTCCTACAATGAGCAGTTCTTC. Amino acid sequence: CSVAWTSSYNEQFF.

The chain has TRBV15 and TRBJ2-2; D is perhaps TRBD2 (5 bases). CDR3 size: 15 residues. From germline, CDR1 is LNHNV and CDR2 YYDKDF (reference sequence). V was clipped by 6 bases and J by 3 bases, with 14 bases between them. The CDR3 sequence: CATREESPDTGELFF. Here the CDR3 DNA reads TGTGCCACCAGGGAGGAATCGCCGGACACCGGGGAGCTGTTTTTT.

This rearrangement joins TRBV19 to TRBJ2-2; 11 positions match TRBD2. CDR3 length equals 19 residues. The V and J ends lost 3 bases and 6 bases, in that order; junction bases with no gene match: 15. CDR1 is LNHDA, CDR2 SQIVND, per germline (reference sequence). CDR3 coding DNA: TGTGCCAGTAGTATGTCGGGTTATATTTATAGCGGGAGGGCCGGGGAGCTGTTTTTT. Translated: CASSMSGYIYSGRAGELFF.

The genes are TRBV27 and TRBJ2-3; 13 bases match TRBD2. Germline V lookup: CDR1 MNHEY, CDR2 SMNVEV (reference sequence). The trim removed 6 bases at V and 0 bases at J, leaving 6 bases unmatched. This CDR3 comprises 17 residues. The CDR3 nucleotides read TGTGCCAGCAGGGGACTAGCGGGACACCAAAGCACAGATACGCAGTATTTT. Residues: CASRGLAGHQSTDTQYF.

The DNA for the CDR3 is TGTGCCAGCTCACCATCGGGACTAGGGGTAGCTGGCTACACCTTC. Protein product: CASSPSGLGVAGYTF. This sequence joins TRBV18 and TRBJ1-2, with D tentatively TRBD1 (5 bases). Trimming removed 2 bases at V and 7 bases at J, with 17 bases between. Germline CDR1 KGHSH, CDR2 LQKENI. This CDR3 is 15 amino acids long.

The genes are TRBV15 and TRBJ1-6; D gene ambiguous. CDR3 length equals 15 residues. Trimming left V 0 bases short and J 7 bases short, with 10 bases between. The germline V gene has CDR1 LNHNV and CDR2 YYDKDF (reference sequence). CDR3 protein: CATSREGRSNSPLHF. The CDR3 coding sequence is TGTGCCACCAGCAGAGAGGGGAGGTCAAATTCACCCCTCCACTTT.

This chain uses TRBV6-5 with TRBJ2-1; D is undetermined. V lost 4 bases to trimming and J lost 5 bases, with 9 bases between them. Germline lookup yields CDR1 MNHEY and CDR2 SVGAGI. This CDR3 has 13 amino acids. This chain's CDR3 is CASSWYRDNEQFF. CDR3 sequence (DNA): TGTGCCAGCAGTTGGTACAGAGACAATGAGCAGTTCTTC.

This clone has a handful of counts. This sample includes further DNA sequences coding for the same CDR3. The chain recombines TRBV19 with TRBJ2-7; 7 nucleotides align to TRBD2. Germline V gene data show CDR1 as LNHDA and CDR2 as SQIVND (reference sequence). The CDR3 is made up of 14 amino acids. Trimming cost V 3 bases and J 4 bases; bases outside gene matches: 6. This CDR3 reads CASSIGTGGYEQYF. The CDR3 DNA reads as TGTGCCAGTAGTATCGGGACCGGGGGGTACGAGCAGTACTTC.

J is TRBJ1-2 and V is TRBV11-3, with D tentatively TRBD1 (6 bases). The V gene's germline CDR1 is SGHNT and CDR2 YENEEA. V was pared by 5 bases and J by 3 bases, with 16 bases between. The CDR3 covers 15 residues. CDR3 in amino acids: CASSHPNRVYYGYTF. CDR3 nucleotides: TGTGCCAGCAGCCACCCAAACAGGGTTTACTATGGCTACACCTTC.

The chain joins TRBV6-6 to TRBJ1-1; 8 nucleotides line up with TRBD1. The J segment lost 1 base and the V segment lost 7 bases, leaving 5 bases of the junction unmatched. Germline assignment: CDR1 MNHNY and CDR2 SVGAGI (reference sequence). This CDR3 spans 14 amino acids. The CDR3: CASTGTGANTEAFF. The CDR3 nucleotides read TGTGCCAGCACCGGGACAGGAGCGAACACTGAAGCTTTCTTT.

This chain connects TRBV7-3 to TRBJ1-2; unclear D gene. This CDR3 comprises 15 residues. In germline, CDR1 is SGHTA, CDR2 FQGTGA. Trimming left V 4 bases short and J 3 bases short, with 15 bases between. CDR3 loop: CASSSLAAKDYGYTF. In DNA, the CDR3 is TGTGCCAGCAGCTCACTAGCGGCGAAGGACTATGGCTACACCTTC. The variable domain in full, with the rest retrieved from reference TRBV7-3 and TRBJ1-2, is GAGVSQTPSNKVTEKGKYVELRCDPISGHTALYWYRQSLGQGPEFLIYFQGTGAADDSGLPNDRFFAVRPEGSVSTLKIQRTERGDSAVYLCASSSLAAKDYGYTFGSGTRLTVV.

The chain employs TRBV5-1 and TRBJ2-7, with 11 positions matching TRBD2. CDR3 length equals 16 residues. Germline trimming cut 5 bases from V and 1 base from J; bases unmatched to any gene: 8. Germline V lookup: CDR1 SGHRS, CDR2 YFSETQ. The CDR3, as DNA: TGCGCCAGCAGAGGCGGGGGACTAGCGGATTCCTACGAGCAGTACTTC. This sequence encodes CASRGGGLADSYEQYF.

The chain couples TRBV5-6 to TRBJ1-2, with D possibly being TRBD1 (6 bases). The CDR3 has 11 amino acids. Germline values: CDR1 SGHDT, CDR2 YYEEEE. V lost 4 bases and J lost 8, with 9 bases in between. DNA for the CDR3: TGTGCCAGCAGCCGACAGGAAGGCTACACCTTC. This encodes CASSRQEGYTF.

CDR3 DNA sequence: TGTGCCAGCTCGTCAGACAGGGCCAGCTACGAGCAGTACTTC. Translation gives CASSSDRASYEQYF. The chain recombines TRBV18 with TRBJ2-7, with 7 nucleotides matching TRBD1. J lost 3 bases, V lost 6 bases, and 8 bases had no gene match. Per the germline V gene, CDR1 is KGHSH and CDR2 is LQKENI. This CDR3 comprises 14 residues.

CDR3 region: CASSLQGNYEKLFF. Written as DNA, the CDR3 is TGTGCCAGCAGCTTACAGGGGAACTACGAAAAACTGTTTTTT. This sequence joins TRBV5-6 and TRBJ1-4, with 7 bases identical to TRBD1. Looked up from germline, CDR1 is SGHDT and CDR2 is YYEEEE. V shed 2 bases and J 8 bases; nucleotides not matched to a gene: 6. This CDR3 is 14 amino acids long.

This chain joins TRBV7-9 and TRBJ2-7; tentatively, D is TRBD2 (5 bases). CDR1 is SEHNR, CDR2 FQNEAQ, per germline (reference sequence). This CDR3 region has 15 residues. Trimming took 5 bases from V and 5 from J, leaving 19 bases between them. DNA of the CDR3: TGTGCCAGCAGCCCCCCCCCGGGAATTGGACACGAGCAGTACTTC. It codes for CASSPPPGIGHEQYF.

The chain has TRBV4-2 and TRBJ2-5; 8 bases agree with TRBD1. The germline CDR1 and CDR2 sequences are LGHNA and YNFKEQ. Germline trimming cut 2 bases from V and 0 bases from J; bases unmatched to any gene: 14. The CDR3 has 19 amino acids. The CDR3 DNA is TGTGCCAGCAGCCAAAGGACAGGGCGCCGCTTAAGTTACCAAGAGACCCAGTACTTC. It yields the protein CASSQRTGRRLSYQETQYF.

The chain uses TRBV9 and TRBJ2-7; 8 bases map to TRBD2. CDR1 SGDLS and CDR2 YYNGEE come from the germline V gene. J gave up 5 bases and V 4 bases, and 8 bases lay outside the gene matches. The CDR3 loop spans 14 amino acids. CDR3: CASSPGAGAHEQYF. The CDR3 nucleotides are TGTGCCAGCAGCCCAGGAGCGGGAGCCCACGAGCAGTACTTC.

The chain couples TRBV2 to TRBJ2-5; TRBD1 matches at 7 bases. This CDR3 is built from 15 residues. In germline, CDR1 is SNHLY, CDR2 FYNNEI. V shed 0 bases, J shed 5 bases, and the junction held 6 bases outside the gene matches. CDR3 nucleotides: TGTGCCAGCAGTGAAGCATTGACAGGGTTGGAGACCCAGTACTTC. As protein: CASSEALTGLETQYF.